This T cell receptor beta chain comes out of a study of shared clonotypes between healthy human individuals. Study-wide background: The donor pool was made up of two women and a few men aged 18 to 49.

Investigators divided CD4+ cells into CD45RA+ naive and CD45RA-negative memory subsets. General observations from the study: Generation probabilities were higher for clonotypes shared across all four sorted-subset donors than for unshared ones. Clonotype sharing levels among donors were expected to vary with sequencing depth.

As to this clone: Its antigen remains unknown.

CDR1 is SGHAT and CDR2 is FQNNGV in the germline V gene. Trimming left V 1 base short and J 0 bases short, with 10 bases between. The CDR3 covers 16 residues. Some clones are missing from TCRdb's copy, which holds only in-frame ones; the method was immunoSEQ multiplex PCR. This sample carries some 2 million clones, around 95% of them seen once, and the ten largest clones take 0.1% to 0.15%. This TCR derives from a young man in good health. V and J are TRBV11-2 and TRBJ2-1, with D perhaps TRBD1 or TRBD2 (5 bases each). Sequencing used naive CD4+ T cells sorted from blood. Subset defined: CD45RA+ positively selected. CDR3 DNA: TGTGCCAGCAGCTTAGCCGGGACGAGCTCCTACAATGAGCAGTTCTTC. The encoded protein is CASSLAGTSSYNEQFF.